This T cell receptor beta chain was identified in a study of T cells in localized non-small cell lung cancer. Germline loops: CDR1 KGHSH, CDR2 LQKENI. V was pared by 3 bases and J by 5 bases, with 10 bases between. The CDR3 consists of 13 residues. Study observations and caveats: Because researchers sequenced only one region of the tumor, heterogeneity is still possible. Longer overall survival was linked to higher blood T cell density. Across samples, adjacent lung featured a median around 60 of the top 100 tumor clones. Highest T cell clonality was seen in uninvolved adjacent lung, surpassing that measured in tumor.

A note on this clone: Antigen: not known.

This table comes from immunoSEQ multiplex PCR, and its TCRdb copy is limited to in-frame clones, with some not included. The sample carries 100,000 to 150,000 clones, roughly nine tenths recorded once. The V call is TRBV18, the J call TRBJ2-5; D is unresolved. This clonotype was sampled from a female donor over 55 with stage I lung adenocarcinoma. The source was peripheral blood, collected before any cancer treatment. Here the CDR3 reads CASSPLRAETQYF. In DNA form, the CDR3 reads TGTGCCAGCTCACCCCTCCGGGCGGAGACCCAGTACTTC.